This is a list of T cell receptor beta chains from one sample in a study of T-cell reconstitution after alpha-beta-depleted transplantation in children. MiXCR was run by TCRdb on the PCR reads, yielding one entry per CDR3 protein. The table shows fewer than 450,000 distinct CDR3 sequences, with around 15% occurring only once. This specimen was PBMCs, mostly from graft donor cells, taken 360 days after TCRalphabeta/CD19-depleted stem cell transplant. Receptors were obtained from a male patient aged 2-10 years who had a stem cell transplant for acute lymphoblastic leukemia, so the T cells may come from the graft donor. CDR3s include the opening cysteine and the closing phenylalanine or tryptophan. The order of the fields is clone size, J gene, V gene, D gene, CDR3 DNA, CDR3 protein. A D gene is named only where the DNA matches it firmly. Clone size appears in some rows only: once, few, many, or a class for an expanded clone.

clone_size: .; j_call: TRBJ2-1; v_call: TRBV5-4; d_call: .; cdr3_nt: TGTGCCAGCAGCTTGGCCCTGGGTAACCCGAGCTCCTACAATGAGCAGTTCTTC; cdr3_aa: CASSLALGNPSSYNEQFF
clone_size: .; j_call: TRBJ2-2; v_call: TRBV12-3/TRBV12-4; d_call: TRBD1; cdr3_nt: TGTGCCAGCAGTAACAGGGGCGCGAACACCGGGGAGCTGTTTTTT; cdr3_aa: CASSNRGANTGELFF
clone_size: few; j_call: TRBJ2-3; v_call: TRBV27; d_call: .; cdr3_nt: TGTGCCAGCAGGGCCCAGGGGCGCACAGATACGCAGTATTTT; cdr3_aa: CASRAQGRTDTQYF
clone_size: .; j_call: TRBJ2-7; v_call: TRBV28; d_call: TRBD1; cdr3_nt: TGTGCCAGCAGTTTCCCGGGACAGGGTGACTACGAGCAGTACTTC; cdr3_aa: CASSFPGQGDYEQYF
clone_size: few; j_call: TRBJ2-5; v_call: TRBV12-3/TRBV12-4; d_call: TRBD2; cdr3_nt: TGTGCCAGCAGTTGGGCCCAGCGGGGGTGGCAAGAGACCCAGTACTTC; cdr3_aa: CASSWAQRGWQETQYF
clone_size: .; j_call: TRBJ2-1; v_call: TRBV6-5; d_call: .; cdr3_nt: TGTGCCAGCAGTTACAGGCGGGGCGCCTACAATGAGCAGTTCTTC; cdr3_aa: CASSYRRGAYNEQFF
clone_size: .; j_call: TRBJ2-1; v_call: TRBV3-1; d_call: TRBD2; cdr3_nt: TGTGCCAGCAGCCACCTTGCGGGAGGGAATGAGCAGTTCTTC; cdr3_aa: CASSHLAGGNEQFF
clone_size: .; j_call: TRBJ2-1; v_call: TRBV5-1; d_call: .; cdr3_nt: TGCGCCAGCAGCTTAGGGAGCGGGGCGCTCCAGGGGAATGAGCAGTTCTTC; cdr3_aa: CASSLGSGALQGNEQFF
clone_size: .; j_call: TRBJ2-7; v_call: TRBV9; d_call: .; cdr3_nt: TGTGCCAGCAGCGTAGCCTGGGGCCCGTACGAGCAGTACTTC; cdr3_aa: CASSVAWGPYEQYF
clone_size: .; j_call: TRBJ2-5; v_call: TRBV9; d_call: TRBD2; cdr3_nt: TGTGCCAGCAGCGACGGGACTAGCGGGAGGTGGGAGACCCAGTACTTC; cdr3_aa: CASSDGTSGRWETQYF
clone_size: .; j_call: TRBJ2-3; v_call: TRBV4-2; d_call: .; cdr3_nt: TGTGCCAGCAGCCAAGACTTTAGCGGCTGGTTAGATACGCAGTATTTT; cdr3_aa: CASSQDFSGWLDTQYF
clone_size: .; j_call: TRBJ2-1; v_call: TRBV9; d_call: TRBD2; cdr3_nt: TGTGCCAGCAGCGTAGATGCGCGGGAGGGGTACAATGAGCAGTTCTTC; cdr3_aa: CASSVDAREGYNEQFF
clone_size: many; j_call: TRBJ1-4; v_call: TRBV5-1; d_call: .; cdr3_nt: TGCGCCAGCAGCCCTACCGGGACAACTAATGAAAAACTGTTTTTT; cdr3_aa: CASSPTGTTNEKLFF
clone_size: .; j_call: TRBJ2-1; v_call: TRBV5-1; d_call: .; cdr3_nt: TGCGCCAGCAGCTTGGAGGGGAACCCATCCAATGAGCAGTTCTTC; cdr3_aa: CASSLEGNPSNEQFF
clone_size: few; j_call: TRBJ2-7; v_call: TRBV7-8; d_call: .; cdr3_nt: TGTGCCAGCAGCATCTTGGGCCACGAGCAGTACTTC; cdr3_aa: CASSILGHEQYF
clone_size: few; j_call: TRBJ2-3; v_call: TRBV10-2; d_call: TRBD2; cdr3_nt: TGCGCCAGCAGTGTAATCCTAGCGGGAGCCACAGATACGCAGTATTTT; cdr3_aa: CASSVILAGATDTQYF
clone_size: many; j_call: TRBJ2-1; v_call: TRBV5-1; d_call: .; cdr3_nt: TGCGCCAGCAGCATTCCCCGCTTGAATGAGCAGTTCTTC; cdr3_aa: CASSIPRLNEQFF
clone_size: .; j_call: TRBJ2-1; v_call: TRBV4-3; d_call: TRBD2; cdr3_nt: TGCGCCAGCAGCCAAGAAGGCGGGAGAAGTGACTACAATGAGCAGTTCTTC; cdr3_aa: CASSQEGGRSDYNEQFF
clone_size: .; j_call: TRBJ2-6; v_call: TRBV5-1; d_call: TRBD2; cdr3_nt: TGCGCCAGCAGCATAACTAGCGGGAGGCACTCTGGGGCCAACGTCCTGACTTTC; cdr3_aa: CASSITSGRHSGANVLTF
clone_size: .; j_call: TRBJ2-1; v_call: TRBV18; d_call: TRBD2; cdr3_nt: TGTGCCAGCTCACCCCAGGTGACTAGCGGGAAAGATGAGCAGTTCTTC; cdr3_aa: CASSPQVTSGKDEQFF
clone_size: few; j_call: TRBJ2-7; v_call: TRBV20-1; d_call: TRBD1; cdr3_nt: TGCAGTGCTAGAGACCACAGGGGCCCCTCCTACGAGCAGTACTTC; cdr3_aa: CSARDHRGPSYEQYF
clone_size: .; j_call: TRBJ1-4; v_call: TRBV4-2; d_call: .; cdr3_nt: TGTGCCAGCAGCCAAGAAACAAGAATTGAAAAACTGTTTTTT; cdr3_aa: CASSQETRIEKLFF
clone_size: few; j_call: TRBJ2-2; v_call: TRBV24-1; d_call: .; cdr3_nt: TGTGCCACCAGTGTTGGGGCTAGCGCAAAGAACACCGGGGAGCTGTTTTTT; cdr3_aa: CATSVGASAKNTGELFF
clone_size: .; j_call: TRBJ1-2; v_call: TRBV6-1; d_call: TRBD1; cdr3_nt: TGTGCCAGCAGAATCGGGACAGGGGGCGGCTACACCTTC; cdr3_aa: CASRIGTGGGYTF
clone_size: few; j_call: TRBJ2-5; v_call: TRBV12-3/TRBV12-4; d_call: .; cdr3_nt: TGTGCCAGCAGTTTTAGTAATCAAGAGACCCAGTACTTC; cdr3_aa: CASSFSNQETQYF
clone_size: .; j_call: TRBJ2-1; v_call: TRBV4-3; d_call: TRBD2; cdr3_nt: TGCGCCAGCAGCCAAGATCTTACAGCGGGAGAGATCAATGAGCAGTTCTTC; cdr3_aa: CASSQDLTAGEINEQFF
clone_size: .; j_call: TRBJ2-3; v_call: TRBV20-1; d_call: .; cdr3_nt: TGCAGTGCTAGCGACATAAAGGAGAGCACAGATACGCAGTATTTT; cdr3_aa: CSASDIKESTDTQYF
clone_size: .; j_call: TRBJ1-2; v_call: TRBV10-3; d_call: TRBD1; cdr3_nt: TGTGCCATCAGTGTGCAAGGGGGCATCTATGGCTACACCTTC; cdr3_aa: CAISVQGGIYGYTF
clone_size: .; j_call: TRBJ2-2; v_call: TRBV5-1; d_call: .; cdr3_nt: TGCGCCAGCAGCAGCACACCAGGGAACACCGGGGAGCTGTTTTTT; cdr3_aa: CASSSTPGNTGELFF
clone_size: .; j_call: TRBJ2-1; v_call: TRBV4-3; d_call: TRBD2; cdr3_nt: TGCGCCAGCAGCCAAGAGACTAGCCACAATGAGCAGTTCTTC; cdr3_aa: CASSQETSHNEQFF
clone_size: few; j_call: TRBJ2-7; v_call: TRBV30; d_call: .; cdr3_nt: TGTGCCTGGAGTGTACGGAGTAACGAGCAGTACTTC; cdr3_aa: CAWSVRSNEQYF
clone_size: .; j_call: TRBJ2-1; v_call: TRBV20-1; d_call: .; cdr3_nt: TGCAGTGCTAGAGTTCCCCAGTTTGAGCAGTTCTTC; cdr3_aa: CSARVPQFEQFF
clone_size: few; j_call: TRBJ2-1; v_call: TRBV5-1; d_call: .; cdr3_nt: TGCGCCAGCAGACCTCTAGTCTCCAATGAGCAGTTCTTC; cdr3_aa: CASRPLVSNEQFF
clone_size: many; j_call: TRBJ2-3; v_call: TRBV20-1; d_call: .; cdr3_nt: TGCAGTGCTAGTCCCCCAGATACGCAGTATTTT; cdr3_aa: CSASPPDTQYF
clone_size: few; j_call: TRBJ1-1; v_call: TRBV29-1; d_call: .; cdr3_nt: TGCAGCGCGGGCCCCCCGAACACTGAAGCTTTCTTT; cdr3_aa: CSAGPPNTEAFF
clone_size: .; j_call: TRBJ2-5; v_call: TRBV12-3/TRBV12-4; d_call: .; cdr3_nt: TGTGCCCCAAGAGGGACCCAAGAGACCCAGTACTTC; cdr3_aa: CAPRGTQETQYF
clone_size: few; j_call: TRBJ2-1; v_call: TRBV29-1; d_call: .; cdr3_nt: TGCAGCGTTGAAAGACTAACTAGGGGCAATGAGCAGTTCTTC; cdr3_aa: CSVERLTRGNEQFF
clone_size: few; j_call: TRBJ2-3; v_call: TRBV24-1; d_call: TRBD1; cdr3_nt: TGTGCCACCAGTGATTTGGGTACAGGGGTGGGAGATACGCAGTATTTT; cdr3_aa: CATSDLGTGVGDTQYF
clone_size: few; j_call: TRBJ2-3; v_call: TRBV9; d_call: TRBD2; cdr3_nt: TGTGCCAGCAGCGTATCGGTAGCGGGGAGTCTGCAGTATTTT; cdr3_aa: CASSVSVAGSLQYF
clone_size: .; j_call: TRBJ2-5; v_call: TRBV5-1; d_call: TRBD2; cdr3_nt: TGCGCCAGCAGCCGGGAGGGTATGGAGACCCAGTACTTC; cdr3_aa: CASSREGMETQYF
clone_size: .; j_call: TRBJ2-1; v_call: TRBV28; d_call: TRBD2; cdr3_nt: TGTGCCAGCAGTTTATCATGGCTAGCGGGAATCTCCTACAATGAGCAGTTCTTC; cdr3_aa: CASSLSWLAGISYNEQFF
clone_size: many; j_call: TRBJ2-1; v_call: TRBV12-3/TRBV12-4; d_call: .; cdr3_nt: TGTGCCAGCAGTTTTGCAGGGCGTGAGCAGTTCTTC; cdr3_aa: CASSFAGREQFF
clone_size: many; j_call: TRBJ2-7; v_call: TRBV5-1; d_call: .; cdr3_nt: TGCGCCAGCAGCTTGGACGGGGCCTACGAGCAGTACTTC; cdr3_aa: CASSLDGAYEQYF
clone_size: .; j_call: TRBJ1-1; v_call: TRBV30; d_call: .; cdr3_nt: TGTGCCTGGATTGGACAGAGCGAAGCTTTCTTT; cdr3_aa: CAWIGQSEAFF
clone_size: .; j_call: TRBJ2-3; v_call: TRBV4-3; d_call: TRBD1; cdr3_nt: TGCGCCAGCAGCCAACAGGGGGCTGGCACAGATACGCAGTATTTT; cdr3_aa: CASSQQGAGTDTQYF
clone_size: few; j_call: TRBJ2-7; v_call: TRBV6-5; d_call: .; cdr3_nt: TGTGCCAGCAGTTACCGGGGGCGGGTGAACGAGCAGTACTTC; cdr3_aa: CASSYRGRVNEQYF
clone_size: many; j_call: TRBJ2-3; v_call: TRBV7-3; d_call: TRBD2; cdr3_nt: TGTGCCAGCAGCTTCAGCGGGAGTCAGCCAGATACGCAGTATTTT; cdr3_aa: CASSFSGSQPDTQYF
clone_size: .; j_call: TRBJ1-4; v_call: TRBV28; d_call: .; cdr3_nt: TGTGCCAGCAGTCATAGCAGGAATGAAAAACTGTTTTTT; cdr3_aa: CASSHSRNEKLFF
clone_size: few; j_call: TRBJ1-3; v_call: TRBV12-3/TRBV12-4; d_call: .; cdr3_nt: TGTGCCAGCAGTCACTCTGGAAACACCATATATTTT; cdr3_aa: CASSHSGNTIYF
clone_size: .; j_call: TRBJ2-1; v_call: TRBV2; d_call: TRBD2; cdr3_nt: TGTGCCGGCGTCTCGACTAGCGGCATCTACAATGAGCAGTTCTTC; cdr3_aa: CAGVSTSGIYNEQFF
clone_size: .; j_call: TRBJ2-3; v_call: TRBV10-3; d_call: TRBD1; cdr3_nt: TGTGCCATCAGTGAGTCGGGTAGGACAGGTGCAGATACGCAGTATTTT; cdr3_aa: CAISESGRTGADTQYF
clone_size: .; j_call: TRBJ2-1; v_call: TRBV5-1; d_call: TRBD2; cdr3_nt: TGCGCCAGCAGCGTCACCACCCTAGCGGGAGGGTCCAATGAGCAGTTCTTC; cdr3_aa: CASSVTTLAGGSNEQFF
clone_size: many; j_call: TRBJ2-7; v_call: TRBV12-3/TRBV12-4; d_call: .; cdr3_nt: TGTGCCAGCAGCCAGGGAAATTCGACGACTTACGAGCAGTACTTC; cdr3_aa: CASSQGNSTTYEQYF
clone_size: many; j_call: TRBJ2-7; v_call: TRBV9; d_call: .; cdr3_nt: TGTGCCAGCAGCCTGACTGACAGTTTCAGATTTGGGCTATACTTC; cdr3_aa: CASSLTDSFRFGLYF